This T cell receptor (beta chain) derives from a study of blood T cell repertoires in COVID-19. Here immunoSEQ multiplex PCR was the method, and the copy in TCRdb shows in-frame clones only, minus some. The sample holds more than 150,000 clones, 70% to 90% seen once. The V segment lost 7 bases and the J segment 4 bases; nucleotides outside the gene matches: 10. CDR1 is SQVTM, CDR2 ANQGSEA, per germline. CDR3 length: 14 amino acids. The V and J genes are TRBV29-1 and TRBJ2-3; 8 positions match TRBD1. The sequenced sample consisted of peripheral blood. This sequence originates from a man aged 60 to 75 with acute or convalescent COVID-19. The CDR3 reads CSEAGQGPADTQYF. DNA for the CDR3: TGCAGCGAAGCCGGACAGGGCCCTGCAGATACGCAGTATTTT.